This T cell receptor (beta chain) was retrieved from a study of T cells after yellow fever vaccination. Regarding the study as a whole: The secondary response was weaker but peaked faster, day 5 versus 15. Clones that expanded after primary vaccination mostly reappeared after the booster (over 95% CD4, approximately 85% CD8).

A single record per CDR3 protein comes from TCRdb applying MiXCR to the 5' RACE reads. The sample holds about 300,000 distinct CDR3 sequences, around 9.3% seen once. With regard to this clonotype: The antigen remains unidentified.

This CDR3 region has 12 residues. V lost 8 bases and J 6 bases, leaving 14 bases between the germline ends. Per germline, CDR1 WNHNN and CDR2 SYGVQD (reference sequence). The chain recombines TRBV10-1 with TRBJ2-7, with unresolved D. The sequence came from a man aged 18 to 35 who received the YFV17D yellow fever vaccine. Sequencing used CD4+ T cells sorted from PBMCs, obtained 5 days after the yellow fever booster vaccination. This CDR3 is CASGGLLGEQYF. The CDR3 bases are TGCGCCAGCGGCGGTCTATTGGGCGAGCAGTACTTC.